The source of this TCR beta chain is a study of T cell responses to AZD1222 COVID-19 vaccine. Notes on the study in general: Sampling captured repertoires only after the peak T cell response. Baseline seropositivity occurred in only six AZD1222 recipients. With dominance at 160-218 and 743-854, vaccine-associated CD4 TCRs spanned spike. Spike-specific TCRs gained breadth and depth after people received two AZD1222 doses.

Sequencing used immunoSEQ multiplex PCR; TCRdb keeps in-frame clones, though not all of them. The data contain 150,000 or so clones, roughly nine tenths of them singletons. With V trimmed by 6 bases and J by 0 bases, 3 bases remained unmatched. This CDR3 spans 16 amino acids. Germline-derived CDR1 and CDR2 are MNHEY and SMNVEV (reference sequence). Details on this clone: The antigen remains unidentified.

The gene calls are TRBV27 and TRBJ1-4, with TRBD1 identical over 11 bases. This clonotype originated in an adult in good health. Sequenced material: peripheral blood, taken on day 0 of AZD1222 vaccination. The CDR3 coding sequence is TGTGCCAGCAGCATGGGACAGGGGGCAACTAATGAAAAACTGTTTTTT. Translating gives CASSMGQGATNEKLFF. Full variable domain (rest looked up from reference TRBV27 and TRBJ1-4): EAQVTQNPRYLITVTGKKLTVTCSQNMNHEYMSWYRQDPGLGLRQIYYSMNVEVTDKGDVPEGYKVSRKEKRNFPLILESPSPNQTSLYFCASSMGQGATNEKLFFGSGTQLSVL.